This T cell receptor (beta chain) was recovered during a study of blood T cell repertoires in COVID-19. With respect to this clone: The sample carries other DNA sequences with the same CDR3.

TCRdb's copy holds only in-frame clones and misses some; the assay was immunoSEQ multiplex PCR. The sample yields approximately 260,000 clones, around 86% seen once. V was shortened by 3 bases and J by 2 bases, with 7 bases between the two germline ends. CDR3 size: 13 residues. Germline values: CDR1 SNHLY, CDR2 FYNNEI. The chain couples TRBV2 to TRBJ1-2; tentative D call: TRBD1 (6 bases). The receptor was isolated from a middle-aged man with acute or convalescent COVID-19. The specimen was peripheral blood. CDR3 in amino acids: CASSDQGNYGYTF. The CDR3 bases are TGTGCCAGCAGTGATCAGGGGAACTATGGCTACACCTTC.